This TCR beta chain was documented in a study of OX40 agonist ivuxolimab in advanced cancers. Study-wide context: Earlier treatment with anti-PD-1, anti-PD-L1 or anti-CTLA-4 was permitted, and about 40% had received some. Partial responses were recorded for three patients, including one with hepatocellular carcinoma and two with cutaneous melanoma.

V was clipped by 2 bases and J by 2 bases, with 11 bases between them. From germline, CDR1 is ENHRY and CDR2 SYGVKD. This CDR3 is built from 15 residues. Blood specimens came from baseline, cycle 4 day 1, and cycle 7 day 1. General study results and limits: Those patients achieving a partial response at 0.1-3.0 mg/kg showed among the lowest clonal expansion.

Profiling relied on immunoSEQ multiplex PCR, and the TCRdb table lists in-frame clones only, not all of them. The sample consists of tens of thousands of clones, approximately 90% of them appearing once. Notes on this clone: The antigen remains unidentified.

Here the sequenced sample was CD4+ or CD8+ T cells sorted from blood, taken in a trial of the OX40 agonist ivuxolimab. This TCR derives from an adult with an advanced solid tumor such as melanoma, head and neck, liver or kidney cancer. The chain couples TRBV10-3 to TRBJ2-3; perhaps TRBD1 as D (6 bases). CDR3 in DNA: TGTGCCATCAGTGAGAGGGACACATCCACAGATACGCAGTATTTT. Translated, it gives CAISERDTSTDTQYF.